The entry that follows covers one TCR beta chain sequence. This entry is derived from a study of blood T cell repertoires in COVID-19. Study details: COVID-19 samples collected from the United States, Italy and Spain covered acute and convalescent phases.

Seattle researchers signed up patients amid active infection and tracked them longitudinally. The CDR3 loop spans 14 amino acids. The J segment lost 2 bases and the V segment lost 8 bases, leaving 7 bases of the junction unmatched. The germline V gene has CDR1 LNHDA and CDR2 SQIVND (reference sequence). Sequencing was performed with immunoSEQ multiplex PCR; in TCRdb, only in-frame clones are kept and a portion is missing. The sample comprises about 76,000 clones, approximately 81% of which are singletons, and about a tenth rests with the top ten. This TCR was sampled from a man between 60 and 70 years old with COVID-19, enrolled during active disease. The material sequenced was peripheral blood. The gene calls are TRBV19 and TRBJ2-7; TRBD1 aligns across 9 bases. The CDR3 sequence is CASALGTGPYEQYF. CDR3 nucleotide sequence: TGTGCCAGTGCGTTGGGGACAGGGCCCTACGAGCAGTACTTC.